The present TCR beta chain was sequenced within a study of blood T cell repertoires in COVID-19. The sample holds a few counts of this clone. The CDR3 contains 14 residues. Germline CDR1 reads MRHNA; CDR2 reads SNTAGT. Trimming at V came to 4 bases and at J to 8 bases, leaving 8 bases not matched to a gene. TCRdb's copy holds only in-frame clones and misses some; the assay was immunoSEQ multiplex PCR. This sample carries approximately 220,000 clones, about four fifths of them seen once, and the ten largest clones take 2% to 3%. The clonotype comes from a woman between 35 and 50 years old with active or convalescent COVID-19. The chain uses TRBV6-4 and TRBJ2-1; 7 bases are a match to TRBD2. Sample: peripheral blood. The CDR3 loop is CASSALASSDEQFF. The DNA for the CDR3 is TGTGCCAGCAGTGCACTAGCGTCATCCGATGAGCAGTTCTTC.